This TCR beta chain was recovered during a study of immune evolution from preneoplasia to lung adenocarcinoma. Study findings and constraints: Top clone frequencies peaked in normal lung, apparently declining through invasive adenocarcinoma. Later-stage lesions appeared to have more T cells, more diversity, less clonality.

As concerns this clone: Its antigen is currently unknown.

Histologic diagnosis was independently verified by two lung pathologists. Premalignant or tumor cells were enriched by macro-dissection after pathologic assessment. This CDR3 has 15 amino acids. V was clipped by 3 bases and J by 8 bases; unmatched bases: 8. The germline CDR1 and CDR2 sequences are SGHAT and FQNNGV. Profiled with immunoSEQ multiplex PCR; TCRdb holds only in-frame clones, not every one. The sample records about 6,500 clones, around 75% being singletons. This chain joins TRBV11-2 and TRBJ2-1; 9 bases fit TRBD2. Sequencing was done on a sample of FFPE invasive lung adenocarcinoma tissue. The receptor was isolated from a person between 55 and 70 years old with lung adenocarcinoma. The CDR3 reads CASSFVAGGPDEQFF. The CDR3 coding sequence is TGTGCCAGCAGCTTTGTTGCGGGAGGGCCTGATGAGCAGTTCTTC.